Listed below are T cell receptor beta chains from one sample, sequenced in a study of shared clonotypes between healthy human individuals. TCRdb's copy holds only in-frame clones and misses some; the assay was immunoSEQ multiplex PCR. Here the sample spans millions of clones, 85% to 95% being singletons. The sample consisted of naive CD8+ T cells sorted from blood. These receptors all come from a man aged 18 to 35 in good health. CDR3s include the opening cysteine and the closing phenylalanine or tryptophan. The order of the fields is D gene, clone size, J gene, V gene, CDR3 protein, CDR3 DNA. A D gene is named only where the DNA matches it firmly. Rows give clone size only sometimes, using once, few, many, or a class for an expanded clone.

D: NA; size: NA; J: TRBJ2-7; V: TRBV6-6; CDR3: CASSYASASSYEQYF; DNA: TGTGCCAGCAGTTACGCTAGCGCTAGCTCCTACGAGCAGTACTTC
D: NA; size: NA; J: TRBJ2-7; V: TRBV27; CDR3: CASSARGAYEQYF; DNA: TGTGCCAGCAGTGCCAGGGGAGCCTACGAGCAGTACTTC
D: NA; size: NA; J: TRBJ2-6; V: TRBV19; CDR3: CASTISAGGSGANVLTF; DNA: TGTGCCAGTACCATATCGGCCGGGGGCTCTGGGGCCAACGTCCTGACTTTC
D: NA; size: NA; J: TRBJ2-7; V: TRBV5-6; CDR3: CASRINGGGYEQYF; DNA: TGTGCCAGCCGTATTAACGGGGGAGGATACGAGCAGTACTTC
D: TRBD1; size: NA; J: TRBJ1-1; V: TRBV7-9; CDR3: CASSPYRTGADTEAFF; DNA: TGTGCCAGCAGCCCATACCGGACAGGGGCCGACACTGAAGCTTTCTTT
D: TRBD1; size: NA; J: TRBJ2-7; V: TRBV6-6; CDR3: CASTLTGYNSYEQYF; DNA: TGTGCCAGCACCCTGACAGGGTACAACTCCTACGAGCAGTACTTC
D: TRBD1; size: NA; J: TRBJ1-5; V: TRBV7-9; CDR3: CASSPQGGSQPQHF; DNA: TGTGCCAGCAGCCCCCAGGGGGGGAGTCAGCCCCAGCATTTT
D: TRBD1; size: NA; J: TRBJ1-6; V: TRBV6-1; CDR3: CASSEDDRATYNSPLHF; DNA: TGTGCCAGCAGTGAGGACGACAGGGCTACCTATAATTCACCCCTCCACTTT
D: NA; size: NA; J: TRBJ2-7; V: TRBV19; CDR3: CASTPAPGTYEQYF; DNA: TGTGCCAGTACCCCAGCCCCGGGAACCTACGAGCAGTACTTC
D: NA; size: NA; J: TRBJ2-5; V: TRBV6-6; CDR3: CASSYGGREETQYF; DNA: TGTGCCAGCAGTTACGGGGGTCGGGAAGAGACCCAGTACTTC
D: NA; size: NA; J: TRBJ2-3; V: TRBV4-3; CDR3: CASSQSGSTDTQYF; DNA: TGCGCCAGCAGCCAAAGCGGGAGCACAGATACGCAGTATTTT
D: TRBD1; size: once; J: TRBJ2-7; V: TRBV27; CDR3: CASSLSVQGYEQYF; DNA: TGTGCCAGCAGTTTATCGGTACAGGGGTACGAGCAGTACTTC
D: NA; size: NA; J: TRBJ1-2; V: TRBV30; CDR3: CAWTPGTVEGYTF; DNA: TGTGCCTGGACCCCAGGGACGGTGGAGGGCTACACCTTC
D: NA; size: NA; J: TRBJ1-5; V: TRBV6-6; CDR3: CASSYASSNQPQHF; DNA: TGTGCCAGCAGTTACGCCAGTAGCAATCAGCCCCAGCATTTT
D: NA; size: NA; J: TRBJ2-5; V: TRBV15; CDR3: CATSRDLGGEQETQYF; DNA: TGTGCCACCAGCAGAGATCTAGGAGGGGAACAAGAGACCCAGTACTTC
D: NA; size: NA; J: TRBJ1-1; V: TRBV9; CDR3: CASSPPNRIEAFF; DNA: TGTGCCAGCAGCCCCCCTAATAGAATCGAAGCTTTCTTT
D: NA; size: NA; J: TRBJ2-7; V: TRBV6-1; CDR3: CASSETGSAYEQYF; DNA: TGTGCCAGCAGTGAAACTGGGTCAGCCTACGAGCAGTACTTC
D: NA; size: NA; J: TRBJ1-3; V: TRBV9; CDR3: CASTHLGGISGNTIYF; DNA: TGTGCCAGCACCCACTTGGGTGGAATCTCTGGAAACACCATATATTTT
D: NA; size: NA; J: TRBJ2-5; V: TRBV5-6; CDR3: CASSNPPQGFERETQYF; DNA: TGTGCCAGCAGCAACCCACCCCAAGGATTCGAACGAGAGACCCAGTACTTC
D: NA; size: NA; J: TRBJ2-7; V: TRBV6-5; CDR3: CASSFGNEQYF; DNA: TGTGCCAGCAGTTTCGGTAACGAGCAGTACTTC
D: NA; size: NA; J: TRBJ1-5; V: TRBV27; CDR3: CASSLTGNNQPQHF; DNA: TGTGCCAGCAGCTTAACGGGGAACAATCAGCCCCAGCATTTT
D: NA; size: NA; J: TRBJ2-7; V: TRBV28; CDR3: CASNTATYEQYF; DNA: TGTGCCAGCAACACAGCAACCTACGAGCAGTACTTC
D: NA; size: NA; J: TRBJ2-1; V: TRBV25-1; CDR3: CASSEWGRDEQFF; DNA: TGTGCCAGCAGTGAATGGGGCAGAGATGAGCAGTTCTTC
D: NA; size: few; J: TRBJ1-1; V: TRBV10-3; CDR3: CAISEGAFSGYEAFF; DNA: TGTGCCATCAGTGAGGGAGCGTTCAGCGGGTATGAAGCTTTCTTT
D: NA; size: NA; J: TRBJ2-5; V: TRBV4-1; CDR3: CASSQESGMGETQYF; DNA: TGCGCCAGCAGCCAAGAATCCGGGATGGGAGAGACCCAGTACTTC
D: NA; size: NA; J: TRBJ2-7; V: TRBV30; CDR3: CAWSWSSYEQYF; DNA: TGTGCCTGGAGTTGGAGCTCCTACGAGCAGTACTTC
D: TRBD1; size: NA; J: TRBJ1-5; V: TRBV30; CDR3: CAWSGGQGTNQPQHF; DNA: TGTGCCTGGAGTGGGGGACAGGGCACGAATCAGCCCCAGCATTTT
D: TRBD2; size: NA; J: TRBJ2-3; V: TRBV29-1; CDR3: CSVELLAGVADTQYF; DNA: TGCAGCGTTGAACTACTAGCGGGAGTTGCAGATACGCAGTATTTT
D: TRBD2; size: NA; J: TRBJ2-3; V: TRBV6-6; CDR3: CASSTSGSDTQYF; DNA: TGTGCCAGCAGTACTAGCGGGAGTGATACGCAGTATTTT
D: TRBD1; size: NA; J: TRBJ1-5; V: TRBV2; CDR3: CASSGHRQGSSNQPQHF; DNA: TGTGCCAGCAGTGGTCATAGACAGGGGTCTAGCAATCAGCCCCAGCATTTT
D: NA; size: NA; J: TRBJ2-7; V: TRBV11-2; CDR3: CASSFGTSYEQYF; DNA: TGTGCCAGCAGCTTTGGGACTTCCTACGAGCAGTACTTC
D: NA; size: NA; J: TRBJ2-5; V: TRBV21-1; CDR3: CASSNRTGRETQYF; DNA: TGTGCCAGCAGCAACCGGACAGGGCGGGAGACCCAGTACTTC
D: NA; size: NA; J: TRBJ2-1; V: TRBV7-8; CDR3: CASSLWTADDEQFF; DNA: TGTGCCAGCAGCTTATGGACTGCAGACGATGAGCAGTTCTTC
D: NA; size: NA; J: TRBJ2-2; V: TRBV28; CDR3: CASSLTGINTGELFF; DNA: TGTGCCAGCAGTTTGACGGGGATTAACACCGGGGAGCTGTTTTTT
D: NA; size: NA; J: TRBJ2-7; V: TRBV6-1; CDR3: CASSEARPGLYVYEQYF; DNA: TGTGCCAGCAGTGAAGCGCGTCCGGGGCTGTACGTCTACGAGCAGTACTTC
D: NA; size: NA; J: TRBJ2-2; V: TRBV9; CDR3: CASTPRNTGELFF; DNA: TGTGCCAGCACCCCGAGGAACACCGGGGAGCTGTTTTTT
D: NA; size: NA; J: TRBJ1-2; V: TRBV2; CDR3: CASSGEGYGYTF; DNA: TGTGCCAGCAGTGGGGAGGGCTATGGCTACACCTTC
D: NA; size: once; J: TRBJ2-7; V: TRBV13; CDR3: CASSLTGPAEQYF; DNA: TGTGCCAGCAGCTTAACTGGTCCGGCCGAGCAGTACTTC
D: TRBD1; size: NA; J: TRBJ1-5; V: TRBV10-2; CDR3: CASSPDRDQPQHF; DNA: TGCGCCAGCAGTCCGGACAGGGATCAGCCCCAGCATTTT